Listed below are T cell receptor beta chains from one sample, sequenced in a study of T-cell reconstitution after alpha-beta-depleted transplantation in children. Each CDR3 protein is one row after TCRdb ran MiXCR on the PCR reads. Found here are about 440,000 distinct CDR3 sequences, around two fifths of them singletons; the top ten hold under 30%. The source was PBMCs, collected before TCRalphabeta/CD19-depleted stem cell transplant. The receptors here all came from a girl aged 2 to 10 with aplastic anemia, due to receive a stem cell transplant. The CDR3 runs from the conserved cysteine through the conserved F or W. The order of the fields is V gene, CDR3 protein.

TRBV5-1	CASRGAIGPYEQYF
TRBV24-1	CATSDPPREGYTF
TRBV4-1	CASSQGVGGNQPQHF
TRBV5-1	CASSTGTSDTQYF
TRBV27	CASSGTFSGDTQYF
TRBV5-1	CASSLVSSGYNEQFF
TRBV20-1	CSAENFADTQYF
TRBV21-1	CASSKKRDVTGGMNTEAFF
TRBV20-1	CSASHIEEGPYNEQFF
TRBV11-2	CASSRAGGVSHEKLFF
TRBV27	CASSPRQGLVTDTQYF
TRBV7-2	CASSLAGAMSSYEQYF
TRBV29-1	CSVRTSGGTDTQYF
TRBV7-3	CASAALVWDTQYF
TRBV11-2	CASSQGVQWDEQYF
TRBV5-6	CASSPRTGSGNTIYF
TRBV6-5	CASSLMVRSSYNEQFF
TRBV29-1	CSVETPGLSF
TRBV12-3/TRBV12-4	CASSPAHSPYRNTIYF
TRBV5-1	CASSLGTLSSYNEQFF
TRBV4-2	CASSQALIGADLFYEQYF
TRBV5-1	CASSLAPEAETQYF
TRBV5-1	CASSSTYDRGEPEAFF
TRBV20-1	CSARTGKINEQYF
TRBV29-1	CSVDRPGNTF
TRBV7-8	CASSHTSGRAEWTSTDTQYF
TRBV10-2	CASSEGQLNTEAFF
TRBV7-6	CASSLGVYSEAFF
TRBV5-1	CASSRTRLDLTDTQYF
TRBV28	CASSSGHWSRNTIYF
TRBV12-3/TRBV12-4	CASSLRGRSYEQYF
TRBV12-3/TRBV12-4	CASGHFGGGSEQYF
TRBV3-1	CASSPPGGPYNEQFF
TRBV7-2	CASSWSTSGQGQYF